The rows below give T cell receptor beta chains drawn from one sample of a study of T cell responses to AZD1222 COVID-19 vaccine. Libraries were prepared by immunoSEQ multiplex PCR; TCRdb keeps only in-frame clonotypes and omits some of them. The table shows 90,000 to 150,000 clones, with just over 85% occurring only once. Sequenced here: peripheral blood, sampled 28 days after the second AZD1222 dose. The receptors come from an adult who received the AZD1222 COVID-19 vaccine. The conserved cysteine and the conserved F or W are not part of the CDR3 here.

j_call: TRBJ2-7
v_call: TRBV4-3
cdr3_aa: ASSQDLGTGPYEQY

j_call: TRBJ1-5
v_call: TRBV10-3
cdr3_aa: AISPGQGDGQPQH

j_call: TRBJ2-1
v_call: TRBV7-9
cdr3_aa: ASSSPPSQNYNEQF

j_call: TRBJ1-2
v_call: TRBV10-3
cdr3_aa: AISGAGTGDIGYT

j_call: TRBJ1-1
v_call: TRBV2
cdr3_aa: AISVGEAF

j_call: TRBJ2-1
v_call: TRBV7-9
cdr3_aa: ASSPDHNEQF

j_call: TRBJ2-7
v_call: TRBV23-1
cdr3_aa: ASSHRRRGARISYEQY

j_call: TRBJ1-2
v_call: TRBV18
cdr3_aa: ASSLARDDGYT

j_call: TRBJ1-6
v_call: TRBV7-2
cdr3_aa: ASSFRGQGGSPLH

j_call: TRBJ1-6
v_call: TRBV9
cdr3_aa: ASSEASGSPLH

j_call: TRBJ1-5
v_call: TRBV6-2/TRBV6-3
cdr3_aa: ASSFSGANQPQH

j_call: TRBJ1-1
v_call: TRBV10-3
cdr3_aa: AISPGQGNTEAF

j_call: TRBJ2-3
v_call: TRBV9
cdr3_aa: ASSGSTDTQY

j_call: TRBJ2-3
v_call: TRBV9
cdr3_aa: ASSGGRGGTDTQY

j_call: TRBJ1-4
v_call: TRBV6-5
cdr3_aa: ASSTGTYSEKLF

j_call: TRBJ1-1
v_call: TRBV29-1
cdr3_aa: SASQGGTEAF

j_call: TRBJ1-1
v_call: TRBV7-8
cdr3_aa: ASSQTVRNTEAF

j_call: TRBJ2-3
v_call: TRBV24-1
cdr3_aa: ATSFGADTQY

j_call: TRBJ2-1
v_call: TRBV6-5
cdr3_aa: AISRDSYNEQF

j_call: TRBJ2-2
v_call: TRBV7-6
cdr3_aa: ASSFRFRENTGELF

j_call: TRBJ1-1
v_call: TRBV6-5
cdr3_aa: ASSYEDRATF

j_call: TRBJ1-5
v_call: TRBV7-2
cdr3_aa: ASSSRVRGQPQH